This entry describes one TCR beta chain. Clones were sequenced by immunoSEQ multiplex PCR, and TCRdb holds only the in-frame ones, with some missing. The sample consists of some 150,000 clones, approximately 87% of them appearing once. Looked up from germline, CDR1 is SGHTA and CDR2 is FQGNSA. This CDR3 is 16 amino acids long. V shed 0 bases and J 6 bases; nucleotides not matched to a gene: 7. This entry is derived from a study of blood T cell repertoires in COVID-19. Participants' reported clinical history set cohort assignment. The chain combines TRBV7-2 with TRBJ2-3; 9 nucleotides align to TRBD2. Sequencing input: PBMCs or T cells enriched from blood (not recorded which). The sequence derives from a woman aged 50 to 60 who had recovered from COVID-19. In nucleotides, the CDR3 is TGTGCCAGCAGCTTAGCGTTTTCTAGCGGGATGGATACGCAGTATTTT. This encodes CASSLAFSSGMDTQYF.